This passage covers 7 T cell receptor beta chains from one sample sequenced in a study of T-cell reconstitution after alpha-beta-depleted transplantation in children. Unique molecular identifiers tagged the TCRbeta library. From the PCR reads, TCRdb called clonotypes with MiXCR, one entry per CDR3 protein. The table lists about 350,000 distinct CDR3 sequences, about 14% of them singletons. The starting material was PBMCs, obtained from the stem cell graft. These TCRs come from a human donor who donated a stem cell graft to a child with Fanconi anemia.

This clonotype was picked up a small number of times. The chain uses TRBV27 and TRBJ2-5, with 15 nucleotides matching TRBD2. The CDR3 is 17 amino acids. J was trimmed by 1 base and V by 4 bases; bases with no gene match: 4. Germline V gives CDR1 MNHEY, CDR2 SMNVEV (reference sequence). In DNA form, the CDR3 reads TGTGCCAGCAGTTCGCGGACTAGCGGGGGGGTCCAAGAGACCCAGTACTTC. This encodes CASSSRTSGGVQETQYF.

This clonotype was found a few times. The CDR3 here is CSARDLRAAARGYTF. The CDR3, as DNA: TGCAGTGCTAGAGATCTGAGAGCGGCCGCTCGGGGCTACACCTTC. V usage is TRBV20-1 and J usage is TRBJ1-2; D gene uncertain. V was trimmed by 0 bases and J by 8 bases, leaving 19 bases between them. CDR3 length: 15 residues. CDR1 DFQATT and CDR2 SNEGSKA come from the germline V gene (reference sequence).

This clonotype was counted ten times or more. This may stem from a read error, because a much larger clone lies one nucleotide away. J is TRBJ2-1 and V is TRBV12-3 or TRBV12-4; D is undetermined. This CDR3 spans 11 amino acids. V was clipped by 4 bases and J by 5 bases, with 3 bases between them. The CDR3 DNA reads TGTGCCAGCAGTTACGACAATGAGCAGTTCTTC. Translated, it gives CASSYDNEQFF.

The chain combines TRBV5-6 with TRBJ2-1, with D perhaps matching TRBD1 (6 bases). The CDR3 is 15 amino acids. The V and J ends lost 4 bases and 4 bases respectively, with 15 bases between them. Germline loops: CDR1 SGHDT, CDR2 YYEEEE. The CDR3 sequence is CASSVGAQRYNEQFF. The CDR3 DNA follows: TGTGCCAGCAGCGTGGGGGCTCAGCGATACAATGAGCAGTTCTTC.

Concerning this clonotype itself: Given a much more abundant clone one base away, this may be a read error. The genes are TRBV5-6 and TRBJ2-3, with D uncertain. CDR1 SGHDT and CDR2 YYEEEE come from the germline V gene. CDR3 length: 16 residues. V was cut by 4 bases and J by 3 bases, with 18 bases left in between. CDR3 coding DNA: TGTGCCAGCAGCACAATCACCGAGAGTGGGACAGATACGCAGTATTTT. Amino acid sequence: CASSTITESGTDTQYF.

V gene TRBV11-2 combines with J gene TRBJ2-7; TRBD1 agrees at 8 bases. Trimming took 5 bases from V and 2 from J; bases not matched to a gene: 5. Germline V gene data show CDR1 as SGHAT and CDR2 as FQNNGV. CDR3 length: 14 amino acids. The CDR3 loop is CASSPLTGAYEQYV. The CDR3 DNA follows: TGTGCCAGCAGCCCATTGACAGGGGCCTACGAGCAGTACGTC.

The sample holds many counts of this clonotype. This chain links TRBV6-5 with TRBJ2-1; D is ambiguous. Germline V gene lookup returns CDR1 MNHEY and CDR2 SVGAGI. This CDR3 spans 15 amino acids. V was clipped by 7 bases and J by 4 bases, with 17 bases between them. The CDR3 loop is CASNIGSGKYNEQFF. CDR3 bases: TGTGCCAGCAATATCGGTTCGGGTAAATACAATGAGCAGTTCTTC.